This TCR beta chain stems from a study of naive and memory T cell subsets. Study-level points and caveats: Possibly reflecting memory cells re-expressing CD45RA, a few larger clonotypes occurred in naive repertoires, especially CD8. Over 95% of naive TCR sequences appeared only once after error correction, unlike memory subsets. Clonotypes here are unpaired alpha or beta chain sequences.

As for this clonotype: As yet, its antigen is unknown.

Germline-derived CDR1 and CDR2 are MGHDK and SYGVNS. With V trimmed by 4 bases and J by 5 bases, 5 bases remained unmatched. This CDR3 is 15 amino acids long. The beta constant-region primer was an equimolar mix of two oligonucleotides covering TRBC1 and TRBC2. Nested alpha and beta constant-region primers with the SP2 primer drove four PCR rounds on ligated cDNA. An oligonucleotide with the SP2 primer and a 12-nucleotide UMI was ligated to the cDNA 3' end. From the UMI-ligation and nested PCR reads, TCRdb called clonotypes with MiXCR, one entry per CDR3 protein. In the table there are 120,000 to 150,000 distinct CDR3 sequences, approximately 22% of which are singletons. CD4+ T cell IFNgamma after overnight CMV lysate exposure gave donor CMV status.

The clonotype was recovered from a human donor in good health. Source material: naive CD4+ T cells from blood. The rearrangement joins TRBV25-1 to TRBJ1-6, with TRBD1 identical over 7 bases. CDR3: CASSGRGFDNSPLHF. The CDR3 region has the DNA TGTGCCAGCAGTGGCAGGGGGTTTGATAATTCACCCCTCCACTTT. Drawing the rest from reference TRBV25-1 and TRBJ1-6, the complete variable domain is EADIYQTPRYLVIGTGKKITLECSQTMGHDKMYWYQQDPGMELHLIHYSYGVNSTEKGDLSSESTVSRIRTEHFPLTLESARPSHTSQYLCASSGRGFDNSPLHFGNGTRLTVT.